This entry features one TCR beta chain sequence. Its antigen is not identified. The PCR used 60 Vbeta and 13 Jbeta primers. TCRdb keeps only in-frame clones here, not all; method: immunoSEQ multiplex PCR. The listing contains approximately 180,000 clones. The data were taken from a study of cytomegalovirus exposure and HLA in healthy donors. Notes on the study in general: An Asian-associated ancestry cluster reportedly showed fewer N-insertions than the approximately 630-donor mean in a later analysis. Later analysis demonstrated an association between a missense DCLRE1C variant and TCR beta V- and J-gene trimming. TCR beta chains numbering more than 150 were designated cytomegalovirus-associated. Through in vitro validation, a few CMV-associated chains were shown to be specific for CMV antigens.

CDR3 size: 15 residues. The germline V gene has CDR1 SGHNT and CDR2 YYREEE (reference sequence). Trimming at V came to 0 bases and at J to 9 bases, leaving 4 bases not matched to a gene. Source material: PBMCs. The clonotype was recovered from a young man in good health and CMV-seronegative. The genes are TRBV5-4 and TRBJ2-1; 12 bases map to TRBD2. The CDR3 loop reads CASSLELAGGSEQFF. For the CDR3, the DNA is TGTGCCAGCAGCTTGGAACTAGCGGGGGGCAGTGAGCAGTTCTTC.